What follows are 7 T cell receptor beta chains derived from one specimen sequenced in a study of T cells in Graves' hyperthyroidism and ophthalmopathy. Amplification targeted TCR beta CDR3 regions from RNA transcripts. TCR CDR3 underwent first-round RT-PCR with the HTBI primer set. TCRdb recomputed calls from the multiplex PCR reads with MiXCR, one row per CDR3 protein. The sample lists fewer than 450,000 distinct CDR3 sequences, over 12% occurring once. Sequences were obtained from blood. The source of these receptors is an older woman with Graves' ophthalmopathy.

The J gene is TRBJ1-2, the V gene TRBV6-1; TRBD1 is a possible D gene (5 bases). The germline V gene has CDR1 MNHNS and CDR2 SASEGT. This CDR3 is built from 13 residues. Trimming shortened V by 6 bases and J by 8 bases, and 16 bases separated the two germline ends. CDR3 nucleotide sequence: TGTGCCAGCAGGCCCGGGGCCGCCTTAGGCTACACCTTC. Protein: CASRPGAALGYTF.

The sample holds a few counts of this clonotype. J is TRBJ2-7 and V is TRBV7-9, with D possibly TRBD1 on 6 matching bases. The CDR3 loop spans 14 amino acids. Germline CDR1 is SEHNR and CDR2 is FQNEAQ (reference sequence). V was trimmed by 4 bases and J by 4 bases, leaving 14 bases between them. CDR3 nucleotide sequence: TGTGCCAGCAGCTCCCTAGACAGGTGGTACGAGCAGTACTTC. It is translated as CASSSLDRWYEQYF.

There are many counts of this clonotype. The rearrangement uses TRBV6-1 and TRBJ1-4; a possible D gene is TRBD1 (5 bases). Trimming took 6 bases from V and 8 from J, leaving 10 bases between them. This CDR3 has 12 amino acids. Germline V CDR1 and CDR2: MNHNS, SASEGT. CDR3 in amino acids: CASRGQGEKLFF. The CDR3 DNA is TGTGCCAGCAGAGGGCAGGGAGAAAAACTGTTTTTT.

J is TRBJ1-4 and V is TRBV28; D may be TRBD1 (5 bases). Germline CDR1 is MDHEN and CDR2 is SYDVKM. The CDR3 loop spans 16 amino acids. Trimming removed 8 bases from V and 8 bases from J, with 24 bases in between. The CDR3 spells CASGQVSGLWMEKLFF. The CDR3 DNA reads as TGTGCCAGCGGCCAGGTATCGGGGCTCTGGATGGAAAAACTGTTTTTT.

This clonotype has a count of ten or more. The J gene is TRBJ2-7, the V gene TRBV7-2; the D is unclear. V dropped 3 bases and J dropped 2 bases, with 11 bases sitting between them. This CDR3 spans 14 amino acids. Germline CDR1 is SGHTA and CDR2 is FQGNSA. CDR3 in DNA: TGTGCCAGCAGCTTCCCTGGCGGAACCTACGAGCAGTACTTC. Translation gives CASSFPGGTYEQYF.

This clonotype was counted many times. The chain carries TRBV7-9 and TRBJ2-1; 9 bases fit TRBD1. Losses at the gene ends were 4 bases for V and 7 bases for J; bases not matched to a gene: 5. The CDR3 covers 14 residues. In germline, CDR1 is SEHNR, CDR2 FQNEAQ (reference sequence). This chain's CDR3 is CASSYRQGGNEQFF. The CDR3 coding sequence is TGTGCCAGCAGCTACCGACAGGGGGGGAATGAGCAGTTCTTC.

Many counts were recorded for this clonotype. V usage is TRBV5-1 and J usage is TRBJ2-2; D is undetermined. Between the trimmed V and J ends, which lost 2 bases and 3 bases, there was a span of 2 bases. Per germline, CDR1 SGHRS and CDR2 YFSETQ. This CDR3 spans 12 amino acids. The CDR3 here is CASSFDTGELFF. The DNA of the CDR3 is TGCGCCAGCAGCTTCGACACCGGGGAGCTGTTTTTT.